Listed below are T cell receptor beta chains from one sample, sequenced in a study of CD8+ T cells in alopecia areata. Data came from immunoSEQ multiplex PCR; TCRdb stores just in-frame clones and leaves some out. The sample includes 140,000 or so clones, 62% of them seen just once. The sequencing input was CD8+ T cells sorted from blood. These receptors all stem from a human donor in good health. Each CDR3 is given with its conserved first and last residue. The D gene is left open where the match is weak. A row's size may be missing; if present it is once, few, many or a size class.

TRBV27	TRBJ2-7	NA	TRBD1	TGTGCCAGCACCCCCTCGGCAGGGGGCCTGTACGAGCAGTACTTC	CASTPSAGGLYEQYF
TRBV29-1	TRBJ2-7	few	TRBD1	TGCAGCGCCATTCCCGGGACAGGGCTTTACGAGCAGTACTTC	CSAIPGTGLYEQYF
TRBV30	TRBJ2-7	NA	TRBD1	TGTGCCTGGAGTGCCGCGGACAGGGAAACCTACGAGCAGTACTTC	CAWSAADRETYEQYF
TRBV9	TRBJ2-5	NA	TRBD1	TGTGCCAGCAGCTTGAGGGGGCTCCAAGAGACCCAGTACTTC	CASSLRGLQETQYF
TRBV20-1	TRBJ2-2	NA	NA	TGCAGTGTTCAGGGTTCCGGGGAGCTGTTTTTT	CSVQGSGELFF
TRBV29-1	TRBJ1-2	NA	TRBD1	TGCAGCGTCGCGACAGGGGGCATGATAGCTGGCTACACCTTC	CSVATGGMIAGYTF
TRBV13	TRBJ2-3	NA	TRBD2	TGTGCCAGCAGCTACCTAGCGGGTACAGATACGCAGTATTTT	CASSYLAGTDTQYF
TRBV27	TRBJ1-5	once	NA	TGTGCCAGCAGTTTACTAGGGCAGCCCCAGCATTTT	CASSLLGQPQHF
TRBV27	TRBJ2-1	NA	NA	TGTGCCAGCAGTTTAATGCCAGGGGCAAATGAGCAGTTCTTC	CASSLMPGANEQFF
TRBV7-9	TRBJ2-2	few	NA	TGTGCCAGCAGCTTAGGAGGAGTCTACACCGGGGAGCTGTTTTTT	CASSLGGVYTGELFF
TRBV20-1	TRBJ1-2	NA	NA	TGCAGTGCTGAGCCTAACTATGGCTACACCTTC	CSAEPNYGYTF
TRBV4-2	TRBJ1-1	NA	NA	TGTGCCAGCAGCCAAGGGACCACTGAAGCTTTCTTT	CASSQGTTEAFF
TRBV29-1	TRBJ1-2	NA	NA	TGCAGCGTTGAAGTAGGGGTTGGGCCTAACTATGGCTACACCTTC	CSVEVGVGPNYGYTF
TRBV28	TRBJ2-1	NA	NA	TGTGCCAGCAGTGACAATGAGCAGTTCTTC	CASSDNEQFF
TRBV29-1	TRBJ2-7	NA	TRBD1	TGCAGCGTGATGGACAGGGGGGGCCCCACCCCTTACGAGCAGTACTTC	CSVMDRGGPTPYEQYF
TRBV6-5	TRBJ2-1	NA	NA	TGTGCCAGCAGTTACTCCCTAGCTGGCTCCTACAATGAGCAGTTCTTC	CASSYSLAGSYNEQFF
TRBV29-1	TRBJ2-1	once	TRBD2	TGCAGTTACTACCTAGCGGGAGTTGGGAATGAGCAGTTCTTC	CSYYLAGVGNEQFF
TRBV9	TRBJ2-1	NA	NA	TGTGCCAGCAGCGCCACCGGGGGCCCCAACAATGAGCAGTTCTTC	CASSATGGPNNEQFF
TRBV29-1	TRBJ2-3	NA	TRBD2	TGCAGCGTAGACACCGGGACTAGCATCACAGATACGCAGTATTTT	CSVDTGTSITDTQYF
TRBV19	TRBJ2-1	NA	TRBD2	TGTGCCAGTAGTATTTCCCAGCGGGGGGTCTACAATGAGCAGTTCTTC	CASSISQRGVYNEQFF
TRBV25-1	TRBJ1-2	NA	NA	TGTGCCAGCAGTGATGTGGGCCTGGGCTATGGCTACACCTTC	CASSDVGLGYGYTF
TRBV11-2	TRBJ2-4	few	TRBD1	TGTGCCAGCAGCCCTATGGCGACAGGGTACATTCAGTACTTC	CASSPMATGYIQYF
TRBV27	TRBJ2-3	NA	TRBD1	TGTGCCAGCAGTTTGACAGGGAGCCCAGATACGCAGTATTTT	CASSLTGSPDTQYF
TRBV19	TRBJ1-2	NA	NA	TGTGCCAGTAGTCCAACGGGGTATGGCTACACCTTC	CASSPTGYGYTF
TRBV6-5	TRBJ1-2	NA	NA	TGTGCCAGCAGTTACTCATTCCCCGGGGGCTACACCTTC	CASSYSFPGGYTF
TRBV10-2	TRBJ2-7	NA	NA	TGCGCCAGCAGTGGCTCCGGCGGCTACGAGCAGTACTTC	CASSGSGGYEQYF
TRBV15	TRBJ1-2	NA	TRBD1	TGTGCCACCAGCGGGGGACAGGGAGATTTCTATGGCTACACCTTC	CATSGGQGDFYGYTF
TRBV6-1	TRBJ1-5	NA	NA	TGTGCCAGCAGTGAAGGTTATAGCAATCAGCCCCAGCATTTT	CASSEGYSNQPQHF
TRBV27	TRBJ2-1	NA	TRBD2	TGTGCCAGCAGTTTCGCATCTAGCGGGAGGGCCAGTGAGCAGTTCTTC	CASSFASSGRASEQFF